This TCR beta chain was observed in a study of T cells after yellow fever vaccination. The CDR3 has 15 amino acids. With V trimmed by 4 bases and J by 2 bases, 7 bases remained unmatched. The germline CDR1 and CDR2 sequences are ENHRY and SYGVKD. MiXCR was run by TCRdb on the 5' RACE reads, yielding one entry per CDR3 protein. The sample has some 600,000 distinct CDR3 sequences, 10% to 15% seen once; the top ten hold more than 12%. Overall study results and limits: It was a small share of clonotypes that appeared in both CD4 and CD8 compartments.

Points on this clonotype: What it recognizes is unknown.

Material: PBMCs, obtained on the day of the yellow fever booster vaccination. The chain combines TRBV10-3 with TRBJ2-5, with TRBD2 matching 7 bases. This TCR derives from a man aged 25-40 years who received the YFV17D yellow fever vaccine. CDR3 bases: TGTGCCATCAGTGCCCGGGGGGTGGGGCAAGAGACCCAGTACTTC. Translated, it gives CAISARGVGQETQYF.